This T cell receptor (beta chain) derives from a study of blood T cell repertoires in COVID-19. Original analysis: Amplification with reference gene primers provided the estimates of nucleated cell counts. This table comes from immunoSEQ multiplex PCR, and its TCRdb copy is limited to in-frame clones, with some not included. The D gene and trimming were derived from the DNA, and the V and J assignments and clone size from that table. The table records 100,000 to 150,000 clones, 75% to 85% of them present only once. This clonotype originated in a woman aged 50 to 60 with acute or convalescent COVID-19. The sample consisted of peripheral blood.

The CDR3 DNA is TGTGCCAGCAGCGCCGGGGGCAATCAGCCCCAGCATTTT. Translating gives CASSAGGNQPQHF. The rearrangement links TRBV7-9 to TRBJ1-5; D is unclear. Germline loops: CDR1 SEHNR, CDR2 FQNEAQ (reference sequence). The CDR3 length is 13 residues. V shed 5 bases and J shed 2 bases, with 7 bases lying between them.